A single sample gave rise to the 30 T cell receptor beta chains below, sequenced in a study of CD8+ T cells in alopecia areata. Treatment reported: oral pan-JAK inhibitor, 5-10 mg twice daily. Reverse transcribed after extraction, RNA yielded cDNA as the sequencing template. TCRdb's table, derived via immunoSEQ multiplex PCR, lists solely in-frame clones and lacks some. The repertoire includes 200,000 to 250,000 clones, roughly two fifths of them detected once, and 0.48% sits in the top ten. The sequencing used CD4+ T cells sorted from blood, collected at roughly week 30, from a patient treated with tofacitinib. Receptors were obtained from a human donor with alopecia areata.

This clone turned up a few times. The genes are TRBV11-3 and TRBJ1-1, with D unresolved. Trimming pared 0 bases from V and 7 bases from J, leaving 15 bases between. This CDR3 region has 15 residues. CDR1 and CDR2 from the germline V gene are SGHNT and YENEEA. DNA for the CDR3: TGTGCCAGCAGCTTAGATTATAGTCCAGATGGTGAAGCTTTCTTT. Its translation is CASSLDYSPDGEAFF.

The rearrangement links TRBV29-1 to TRBJ1-1, with D possibly TRBD1 on 6 matching bases. Trimming pared 7 bases from V and 0 bases from J, leaving 15 bases between. Germline CDR1 is SQVTM and CDR2 is ANQGSEA. The CDR3 is 14 residues long. In nucleotides, the CDR3 is TGCAGCGCTAACGGGGGCCTCATGAACACTGAAGCTTTCTTT. It specifies CSANGGLMNTEAFF.

This clone turned up a few times. The V and J genes are TRBV30 and TRBJ1-1; a weak D match, TRBD1 (5 bases). From germline, CDR1 is GTSNPN and CDR2 SVGIG (reference sequence). This CDR3 is 12 amino acids long. The ends were cut back, 5 bases at V and 7 bases at J, with 14 bases in the middle. For the CDR3, the DNA is TGTGCCTGGGGGGAAGGGGTAGGTGAAGCTTTCTTT. Its translation: CAWGEGVGEAFF.

This clone came up a few times. The rearrangement joins TRBV10-3 to TRBJ2-3; D is unclear. V was trimmed by 2 bases and J by 6 bases, leaving 9 bases between them. Germline V gives CDR1 ENHRY, CDR2 SYGVKD. CDR3 size: 13 residues. CDR3 sequence (DNA): TGTGCCATCAGTGAGGATATAATGGATACGCAGTATTTT. It is translated as CAISEDIMDTQYF.

This clone was detected only a few times. This chain connects TRBV7-8 to TRBJ2-7; weak D call: TRBD2 (6 bases). Germline V gives CDR1 SGHVS, CDR2 FQNEAQ. V gave up 5 bases and J gave up 3 bases, with 20 bases separating them. This CDR3 is built from 16 residues. The chain's CDR3 is CASSPRSVRGFYEQYF. CDR3 DNA sequence: TGTGCCAGCAGCCCCCGTTCCGTCCGGGGGTTCTACGAGCAGTACTTC.

The sample holds a few counts of this clone. The sample carries other DNA sequences with the same CDR3. This chain uses TRBV15 with TRBJ2-1; D is uncertain. Trimming removed 1 base from V and 8 bases from J, with 3 bases in between. The CDR3 spans 11 residues. In germline, CDR1 is LNHNV, CDR2 YYDKDF (reference sequence). The CDR3 is CATSRVDEQFF. The DNA of the CDR3 is TGTGCCACCAGCAGAGTTGATGAGCAGTTCTTC.

This rearrangement joins TRBV15 to TRBJ2-7; D perhaps matches TRBD1 (5 bases). Trimming removed 3 bases at V and 0 bases at J, with 12 bases between. Germline V gives CDR1 LNHNV, CDR2 YYDKDF (reference sequence). This CDR3 is built from 15 residues. The CDR3 loop is CATSSRQGASYEQYF. DNA for the CDR3: TGTGCCACCAGCAGCCGGCAAGGGGCCTCCTACGAGCAGTACTTC.

This clone was found a few times. The V gene is TRBV29-1, the J gene TRBJ1-2, with 7 bases identical to TRBD1. The germline CDR1 and CDR2 sequences are SQVTM and ANQGSEA. CDR3 length: 9 amino acids. The CDR3 nucleotides are TGCACCGGGACAGAGGGCTACACCTTC. It specifies CTGTEGYTF.

This chain joins TRBV7-9 and TRBJ1-5; D might be TRBD1 (5 bases). Looked up from germline, CDR1 is SEHNR and CDR2 is FQNEAQ (reference sequence). Trimming cost V 6 bases and J 3 bases, with 12 bases left between them. The CDR3 is made up of 14 amino acids. CDR3 nucleotides: TGTGCCAGCAGTGACCAGGGACTCAATCAGCCCCAGCATTTT. Translation gives CASSDQGLNQPQHF. Variable domain in full (rest from reference TRBV7-9 and TRBJ1-5): DTGVSQNPRHKITKRGQNVTFRCDPISEHNRLYWYRQTLGQGPEFLTYFQNEAQLEKSRLLSDRFSAERPKGSFSTLEIQRTEQGDSAMYLCASSDQGLNQPQHFGDGTRLSIL.

J is TRBJ1-4 and V is TRBV5-1; tentatively, D is TRBD1 (6 bases). The CDR3 length is 17 residues. Germline V CDR1 and CDR2: SGHRS, YFSETQ. V was trimmed by 0 bases and J by 0 bases, leaving 12 bases between them. DNA of the CDR3: TGCGCCAGCAGCTTGGACGGACAGCCAGCAACTAATGAAAAACTGTTTTTT. This translates into CASSLDGQPATNEKLFF. The full variable domain, completed using reference TRBV5-1 and TRBJ1-4, is KAGVTQTPRYLIKTRGQQVTLSCSPISGHRSVSWYQQTPGQGLQFLFEYFSETQRNKGNFPGRFSGRQFSNSRSEMNVSTLELGDSALYLCASSLDGQPATNEKLFFGSGTQLSVL.

The J gene is TRBJ1-1, the V gene TRBV25-1; weak D call: TRBD1 (5 bases). This CDR3 has 12 residues. Germline V lookup: CDR1 MGHDK, CDR2 SYGVNS. V was cut by 5 bases and J by 7 bases, with 11 bases left in between. The CDR3 DNA sequence: TGTGCCAGCAGTTCTCGGACAATTGAAGCTTTCTTT. Encoded protein: CASSSRTIEAFF.

The CDR3 loop reads CASSPREGDQPQHF. CDR3 DNA sequence: TGTGCCAGCTCACCACGCGAAGGAGACCAGCCCCAGCATTTT. This chain links TRBV18 with TRBJ1-5; D is unclear. The germline V gene has CDR1 KGHSH and CDR2 LQKENI. V was trimmed by 1 base and J by 7 bases, leaving 11 bases between them. CDR3 size: 14 residues.

This chain uses TRBV5-1 with TRBJ2-1; D may be TRBD2 (7 bases). This CDR3 is built from 15 residues. Looked up from germline, CDR1 is SGHRS and CDR2 is YFSETQ. V lost 2 bases and J lost 5, with 14 bases in between. Written as DNA, the CDR3 is TGCGCCAGCAGCTTTTGGGGGGGCGCAAACAATGAGCAGTTCTTC. Its protein is CASSFWGGANNEQFF.

This clone has a handful of counts. The chain employs TRBV14 and TRBJ1-2, with TRBD1 matching over 7 bases. The ends lost 5 bases at V and 4 bases at J; junction bases unmatched: 10. From germline, CDR1 is SGHDN and CDR2 FVKESK. The CDR3 spans 15 residues. The CDR3 reads CASSARDRRLYGYTF. For the CDR3, the DNA is TGTGCCAGCAGCGCCCGGGACAGAAGACTCTATGGCTACACCTTC.

As regards this clone: The missing conserved phenylalanine or tryptophan at the end of this CDR3 makes a read error likely. V and J are TRBV10-3 and TRBJ2-3; 10 bases line up with TRBD2. CDR3 size: 18 residues. J gave up 2 bases and V 8 bases, and 16 bases lay outside the gene matches. CDR1 and CDR2 (germline): ENHRY, SYGVKD. CDR3 coding DNA: TGTGCCATCTCTTCCCTGGCTAGCGGGGGCCCCTTCACAGATACGCAGTATTCT. This translates into CAISSLASGGPFTDTQYS.

J is TRBJ1-2 and V is TRBV19; tentative D call: TRBD1 (6 bases). Between the trimmed V and J ends, which lost 5 bases and 8 bases, there was a span of 12 bases. Germline V gene lookup returns CDR1 LNHDA and CDR2 SQIVND (reference sequence). This CDR3 is built from 12 residues. The CDR3 DNA sequence: TGTGCCAGTAGTTGGACAGTAGAAGGCTACACCTTC. Its protein product is CASSWTVEGYTF.

This clone was seen more than once but under ten times. The rearrangement links TRBV15 to TRBJ1-1; D is ambiguous. The germline V and J ends were trimmed by 1 base and 4 bases, with 4 bases remaining between them. The CDR3 spans 12 residues. CDR1 is LNHNV, CDR2 YYDKDF, per germline (reference sequence). The CDR3 loop is CATSRGPTEAFF. The CDR3, as DNA: TGTGCCACCAGCAGAGGCCCCACTGAAGCTTTCTTT.

This clone appeared a few times. For the CDR3, the DNA is TGCAGCGTTGAGGCCCAGGGGTTCTACGAGCAGTACTTC. Translation: CSVEAQGFYEQYF. The chain couples TRBV29-1 to TRBJ2-7, with D maybe TRBD1 (6 bases). Per germline, CDR1 SQVTM and CDR2 ANQGSEA. This CDR3 contains 13 residues. V was clipped by 3 bases and J by 3 bases, with 12 bases between them.

This clone was seen a handful of times. In DNA, the CDR3 is TGTGCCATCAGTGGGGTGGGGCTAGCTGGATCCTACGAGCAGTACTTC. This codes for CAISGVGLAGSYEQYF. V usage is TRBV10-3 and J usage is TRBJ2-7, with D possibly being TRBD1 or TRBD2 (5 bases each). Trimming removed 4 bases at V and 1 base at J, with 17 bases between. Germline CDR1 reads ENHRY; CDR2 reads SYGVKD. The CDR3 has 16 residues.

This clone was observed a handful of times. The V and J genes are TRBV18 and TRBJ2-4; D might be TRBD2 (5 bases). Germline loops: CDR1 KGHSH, CDR2 LQKENI. CDR3 length equals 13 residues. V shed 5 bases and J shed 5 bases, with 10 bases lying between them. The CDR3 DNA follows: TGTGCCAGCTCATCGGCGAGGGAAAACATTCAGTACTTC. Its protein product is CASSSARENIQYF.

This clone was observed a few times. The V call is TRBV2, the J call TRBJ1-5; 7 bases line up with TRBD1. Trimming at V came to 7 bases and at J to 5 bases, leaving 14 bases not matched to a gene. Per germline, CDR1 SNHLY and CDR2 FYNNEI. The CDR3 consists of 16 residues. The CDR3: CASMRSPLRGDQPQHF. The CDR3, as DNA: TGTGCCAGCATGCGGTCTCCGCTCAGGGGGGATCAGCCCCAGCATTTT.

J is TRBJ1-1 and V is TRBV11-2; D might be TRBD1 (5 bases). Germline V gene sequence: CDR1 SGHAT, CDR2 FQNNGV. The CDR3 has 14 amino acids. The ends were cut back, 7 bases at V and 0 bases at J, with 12 bases in the middle. The chain's CDR3 is CASTGGAMNTEAFF. In DNA form, the CDR3 reads TGTGCCAGCACCGGCGGGGCCATGAACACTGAAGCTTTCTTT.

This chain uses TRBV5-6 with TRBJ2-5, with D perhaps TRBD1 (5 bases). Trimming pared 4 bases from V and 9 bases from J, leaving 13 bases between. This CDR3 spans 12 amino acids. Germline V gene sequence: CDR1 SGHDT, CDR2 YYEEEE. CDR3 amino acids: CASSEGHGAQYF. CDR3 sequence (DNA): TGTGCCAGCAGCGAAGGACATGGGGCCCAGTACTTC.

The chain employs TRBV19 and TRBJ1-5, with a weak D call TRBD1 (6 bases). The CDR3 has 13 amino acids. Germline V gene lookup returns CDR1 LNHDA and CDR2 SQIVND (reference sequence). Trimming removed 9 bases at V and 5 bases at J, with 14 bases between. The CDR3 region has the DNA TGTGCCAGCAAGGACAGAGGCCATCAGCCCCAGCATTTT. Translation gives CASKDRGHQPQHF.

The sample holds a few counts of this clone. V gene TRBV25-1 combines with J gene TRBJ2-3; TRBD2 matches at 10 bases. This CDR3 contains 14 residues. The V and J ends lost 10 bases and 2 bases, in that order; junction bases with no gene match: 6. Germline V gene sequence: CDR1 MGHDK, CDR2 SYGVNS. CDR3 residues: CATALAGATDTQYF. The CDR3, as DNA: TGTGCCACTGCTCTAGCGGGGGCCACAGATACGCAGTATTTT.

The rearrangement uses TRBV15 and TRBJ2-5; a weak D match, TRBD2 (6 bases). CDR3 length: 16 residues. V was clipped by 0 bases and J by 5 bases, with 16 bases between them. Per the germline V gene, CDR1 is LNHNV and CDR2 is YYDKDF (reference sequence). The CDR3: CATSRDPSGVGETQYF. Written as DNA, the CDR3 is TGTGCCACCAGCAGAGATCCTTCGGGAGTGGGGGAGACCCAGTACTTC.

The chain employs TRBV27 and TRBJ2-6, with no clear D. Germline CDR1 reads MNHEY; CDR2 reads SMNVEV (reference sequence). The CDR3 spans 11 residues. The V end lost 7 bases, the J end lost 6 bases, and 4 bases lay between the germline ends. This chain's CDR3 is CASNEANVLTF. In nucleotides, the CDR3 is TGTGCCAGCAACGAGGCCAACGTCCTGACTTTC.

In its sample, this clone was seen many times. The V call is TRBV7-9, the J call TRBJ1-2; possibly TRBD1 for D (5 bases). V lost 2 bases, J lost 4 bases, and 14 bases lay in between. Germline V lookup: CDR1 SEHNR, CDR2 FQNEAQ (reference sequence). The CDR3 has 15 amino acids. CDR3 sequence reads: CASSLLNGAPYGYTF. DNA for the CDR3: TGTGCCAGCAGCTTACTTAACGGGGCCCCCTATGGCTACACCTTC. Complete variable domain (other parts from reference TRBV7-9 and TRBJ1-2): DTGVSQNPRHKITKRGQNVTFRCDPISEHNRLYWYRQTLGQGPEFLTYFQNEAQLEKSRLLSDRFSAERPKGSFSTLEIQRTEQGDSAMYLCASSLLNGAPYGYTFGSGTRLTVV.

Ten or more counts support this clone. The chain carries TRBV19 and TRBJ2-6, with 8 nucleotides matching TRBD1. With V trimmed by 7 bases and J by 0 bases, 5 bases remained unmatched. CDR3 length equals 16 residues. CDR1 and CDR2 (germline): LNHDA, SQIVND (reference sequence). The DNA for the CDR3 is TGTGCCAGTAATGACAGGGGAGCCTCTGGGGCCAACGTCCTGACTTTC. This gives the protein CASNDRGASGANVLTF.

This clone was observed a few times. V and J are TRBV5-1 and TRBJ1-5; 8 bases are shared with TRBD1. The germline V gene encodes CDR1 SGHRS and CDR2 YFSETQ. The CDR3 runs to 14 residues. The V gene end was trimmed by 4 bases and the J gene end by 5 bases; junction bases not matched to a gene: 5. For the CDR3, the DNA is TGCGCCAGCAGCCGGACAGGGTTTGATCAGCCCCAGCATTTT. This encodes CASSRTGFDQPQHF.